This T cell receptor beta chain was identified in a study of cytomegalovirus exposure and HLA in healthy donors. Study summary: A subsequent analysis stated that the 95 to 150 validation repertoires were run on the same platform as the approximately 710 first-cohort repertoires.

This clone was observed a few times. What it binds is unknown. Clones were sequenced by immunoSEQ multiplex PCR, and TCRdb holds only the in-frame ones, with some missing. Here the sample spans some 98,000 clones, approximately 88% being singletons. The CDR3 is 14 amino acids. Trimming removed 6 bases from V and 8 bases from J; junction bases left unmatched: 7. Germline loops: CDR1 LNHDA, CDR2 SQIVND (reference sequence). Study results and limitations: 150 to 200 TCR beta chains were listed as cytomegalovirus-associated. Some public TCRs appeared in many individuals, while most sequences were rare.

The chain carries TRBV19 and TRBJ2-1, with 10 bases aligning to TRBD2. This TCR was recovered from a woman aged 25 to 39 in good health and CMV-seronegative. The sample comprised PBMCs. The CDR3 region is CASSGRGTSDEQFF. CDR3 bases: TGTGCCAGTAGCGGGCGGGGGACTAGCGATGAGCAGTTCTTC.